The rows below give T cell receptor beta chains drawn from one sample of a study of OX40 agonist ivuxolimab in advanced cancers. Measured with immunoSEQ multiplex PCR; TCRdb has only the in-frame clones, and not every one. In the table there are more than 10,000 clones, about 81% of which are singletons. Sequences were derived from CD4+ or CD8+ T cells sorted from blood, sampled in a trial of the OX40 agonist ivuxolimab. The receptors stem from an adult with an advanced solid tumor such as melanoma, head and neck, liver or kidney cancer. CDR3s include the opening cysteine and the closing phenylalanine or tryptophan. Each record gives: clone size, D gene, CDR3 length, J gene, V gene, CDR3 protein, CDR3 DNA. D genes are given only for firm matches. Size is omitted from some rows. Given values are once, few, many or a class for expanded clones.

-	TRBD2	15	TRBJ2-3	TRBV9	CASSAGLALAERQYF	TGTGCCAGCAGCGCGGGACTAGCCCTAGCGGAGCGCCAGTATTTT
-	-	11	TRBJ1-1	TRBV6-1	CASGGGSEAFF	TGTGCCTCGGGGGGGGGTTCTGAAGCTTTCTTT
few	TRBD1	16	TRBJ1-2	TRBV4-2	CASSQEGAGGVYGYTF	TGTGCCAGCAGCCAAGAGGGTGCAGGGGGCGTCTATGGCTACACCTTC
-	TRBD1	15	TRBJ2-1	TRBV7-9	CASSYGQGAYNEQFF	TGTGCCAGCAGCTACGGACAGGGGGCCTACAATGAGCAGTTCTTC
-	-	12	TRBJ2-7	TRBV27	CASKGISYEQYF	TGTGCCAGCAAAGGGATTTCCTACGAGCAGTACTTC
-	-	14	TRBJ2-2	TRBV7-9	CASADPDYAGELFF	TGTGCCAGCGCGGACCCTGACTATGCCGGGGAGCTGTTTTTT
medium-sized	-	12	TRBJ2-7	TRBV4-1	CASSQEGREWYF	TGCGCCAGCAGCCAAGAGGGCAGGGAATGGTACTTC
-	-	14	TRBJ2-1	TRBV6-1	CASSTGTLYNEQFF	TGTGCCAGCAGTACGGGGACACTTTACAATGAGCAGTTCTTC
-	-	14	TRBJ1-5	TRBV6-5	CASSYSGGYQPQHF	TGTGCCAGCAGTTACTCTGGGGGCTATCAGCCCCAGCATTTT
-	TRBD1	14	TRBJ2-7	TRBV9	CASSAKGTDNEQYF	TGTGCCAGCAGCGCGAAGGGGACAGATAACGAGCAGTACTTC
-	TRBD1	13	TRBJ2-1	TRBV7-9	CASSPQGIDEQFF	TGTGCCAGCAGCCCACAGGGGATTGATGAGCAGTTCTTC